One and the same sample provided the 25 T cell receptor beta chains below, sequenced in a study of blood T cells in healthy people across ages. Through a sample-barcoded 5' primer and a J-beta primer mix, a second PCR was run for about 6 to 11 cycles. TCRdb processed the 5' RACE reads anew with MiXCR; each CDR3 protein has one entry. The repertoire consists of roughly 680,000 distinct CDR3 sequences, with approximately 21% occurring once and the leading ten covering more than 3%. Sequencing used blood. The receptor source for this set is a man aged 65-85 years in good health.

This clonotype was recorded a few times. The DNA of the CDR3 is TGTGCCAGCAACGGGACAGGGGTAGGAGATACGCAGTATTTT. Protein sequence: CASNGTGVGDTQYF. The chain carries TRBV11-2 and TRBJ2-3; 10 bases align to TRBD1. CDR3 length: 14 residues. Per the germline V gene, CDR1 is SGHAT and CDR2 is FQNNGV. V was clipped by 7 bases and J by 5 bases; unmatched bases: 6.

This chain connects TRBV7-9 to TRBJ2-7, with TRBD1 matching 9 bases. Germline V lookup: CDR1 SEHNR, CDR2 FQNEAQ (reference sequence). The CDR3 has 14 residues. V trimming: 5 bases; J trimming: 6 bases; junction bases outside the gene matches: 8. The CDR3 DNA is TGTGCCAGCAGCCAGGGGACAGGGCATCTCGAGCAGTACTTC. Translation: CASSQGTGHLEQYF.

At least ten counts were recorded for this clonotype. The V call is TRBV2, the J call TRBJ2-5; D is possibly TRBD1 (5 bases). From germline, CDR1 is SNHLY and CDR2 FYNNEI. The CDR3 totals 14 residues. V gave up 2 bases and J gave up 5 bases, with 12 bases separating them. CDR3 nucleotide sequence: TGTGCCAGCAGTGAACAGGGCGTCCTGGAGACCCAGTACTTC. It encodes CASSEQGVLETQYF. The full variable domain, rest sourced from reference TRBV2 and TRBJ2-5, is EPEVTQTPSHQVTQMGQEVILRCVPISNHLYFYWYRQILGQKVEFLVSFYNNEISEKSEIFDDQFSVERPDGSNFTLKIRSTKLEDSAMYFCASSEQGVLETQYFGPGTRLLVL.

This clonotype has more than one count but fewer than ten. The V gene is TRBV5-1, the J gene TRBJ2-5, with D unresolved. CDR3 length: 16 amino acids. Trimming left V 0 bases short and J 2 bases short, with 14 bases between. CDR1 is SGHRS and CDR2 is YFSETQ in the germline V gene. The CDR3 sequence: CASSLGSLTSQETQYF. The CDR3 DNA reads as TGCGCCAGCAGCTTGGGCTCACTGACATCTCAAGAGACCCAGTACTTC.

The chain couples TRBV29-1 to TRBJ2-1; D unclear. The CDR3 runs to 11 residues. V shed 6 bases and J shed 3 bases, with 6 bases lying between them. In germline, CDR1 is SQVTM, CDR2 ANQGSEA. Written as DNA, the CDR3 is TGCAGCGTCGCCGACTACAATGAGCAGTTCTTC. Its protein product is CSVADYNEQFF.

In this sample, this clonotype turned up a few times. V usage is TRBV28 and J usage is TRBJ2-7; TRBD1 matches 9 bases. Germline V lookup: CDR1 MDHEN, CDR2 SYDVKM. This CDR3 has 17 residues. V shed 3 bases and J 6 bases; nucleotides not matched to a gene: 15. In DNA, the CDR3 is TGTGCCAGCAGTTTCATCCGACAGGGGGTTGGAGTCCGCGAGCAGTACTTC. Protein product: CASSFIRQGVGVREQYF.

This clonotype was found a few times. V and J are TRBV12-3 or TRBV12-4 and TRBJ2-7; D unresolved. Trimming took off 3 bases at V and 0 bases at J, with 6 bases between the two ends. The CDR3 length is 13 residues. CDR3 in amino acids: CASSFGASYEQYF. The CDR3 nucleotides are TGTGCCAGCAGTTTCGGCGCCTCCTACGAGCAGTACTTC.

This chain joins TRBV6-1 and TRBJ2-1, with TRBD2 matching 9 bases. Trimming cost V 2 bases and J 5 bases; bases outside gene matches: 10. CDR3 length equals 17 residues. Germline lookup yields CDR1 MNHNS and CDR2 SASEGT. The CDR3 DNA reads TGTGCCAGCAGTGAATACCTTTTGACTAGCGGAGACAATGAGCAGTTCTTC. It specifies CASSEYLLTSGDNEQFF.

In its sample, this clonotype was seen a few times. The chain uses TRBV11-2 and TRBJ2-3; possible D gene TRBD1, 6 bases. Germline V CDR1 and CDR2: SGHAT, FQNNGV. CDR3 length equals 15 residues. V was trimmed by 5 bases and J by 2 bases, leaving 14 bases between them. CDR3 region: CASSRQAFSTDTQYF. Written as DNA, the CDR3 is TGTGCCAGCAGCCGACAGGCCTTTTCCACAGATACGCAGTATTTT.

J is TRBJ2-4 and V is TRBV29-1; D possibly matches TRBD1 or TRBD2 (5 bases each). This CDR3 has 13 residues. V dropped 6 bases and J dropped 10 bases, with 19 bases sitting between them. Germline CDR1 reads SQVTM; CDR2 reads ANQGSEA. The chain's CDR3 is CSVADPGTRIQYF. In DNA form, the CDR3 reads TGCAGCGTGGCAGACCCCGGGACCAGAATTCAGTACTTC.

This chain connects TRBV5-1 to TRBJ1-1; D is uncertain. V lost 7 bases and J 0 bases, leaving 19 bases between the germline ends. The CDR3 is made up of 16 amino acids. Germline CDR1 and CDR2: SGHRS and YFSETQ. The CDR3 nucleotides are TGCGCCAGCCGGCTTGAGACTGTGGGGATGAACACTGAAGCTTTCTTT. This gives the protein CASRLETVGMNTEAFF.

The CDR3 protein is CASIRAAGEQYF. The CDR3 coding sequence is TGTGCCAGCATTAGGGCAGCGGGCGAGCAGTACTTC. The V call is TRBV28, the J call TRBJ2-7; weak D call: TRBD2 (6 bases). This CDR3 has 12 amino acids. Trimming shortened V by 7 bases and J by 6 bases, and 13 bases separated the two germline ends. In germline, CDR1 is MDHEN, CDR2 SYDVKM.

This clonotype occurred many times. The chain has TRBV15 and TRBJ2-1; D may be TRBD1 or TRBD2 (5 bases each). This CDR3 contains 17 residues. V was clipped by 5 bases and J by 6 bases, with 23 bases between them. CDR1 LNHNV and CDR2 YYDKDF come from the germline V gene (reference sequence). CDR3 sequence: CATSQRGREWATNEQFF. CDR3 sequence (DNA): TGTGCCACCAGCCAGAGGGGTAGGGAGTGGGCTACCAATGAGCAGTTCTTC.

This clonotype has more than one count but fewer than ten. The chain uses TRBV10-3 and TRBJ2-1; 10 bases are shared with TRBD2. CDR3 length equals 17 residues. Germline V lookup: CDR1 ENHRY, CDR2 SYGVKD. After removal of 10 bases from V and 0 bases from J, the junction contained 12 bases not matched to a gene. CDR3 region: CATVGTSGKSSYNEQFF. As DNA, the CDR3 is TGTGCCACCGTTGGAACTAGCGGGAAGAGCTCCTACAATGAGCAGTTCTTC.

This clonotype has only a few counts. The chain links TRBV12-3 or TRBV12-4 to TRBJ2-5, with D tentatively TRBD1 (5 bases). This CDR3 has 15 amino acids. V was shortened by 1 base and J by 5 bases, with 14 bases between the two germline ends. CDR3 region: CASSLDVWGRETQYF. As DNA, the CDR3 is TGTGCCAGCAGTTTAGATGTTTGGGGCAGGGAGACCCAGTACTTC.

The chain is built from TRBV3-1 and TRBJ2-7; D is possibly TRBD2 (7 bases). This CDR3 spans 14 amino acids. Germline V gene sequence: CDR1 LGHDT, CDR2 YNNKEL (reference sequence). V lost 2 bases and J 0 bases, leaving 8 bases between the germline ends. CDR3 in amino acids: CASSQRGGSYEQYF. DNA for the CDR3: TGTGCCAGCAGCCAAAGGGGGGGCTCCTACGAGCAGTACTTC.

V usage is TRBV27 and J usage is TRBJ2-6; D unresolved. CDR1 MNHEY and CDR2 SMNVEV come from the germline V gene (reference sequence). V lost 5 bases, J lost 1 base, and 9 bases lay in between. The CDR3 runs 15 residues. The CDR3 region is CASSPRVSGANVLTF. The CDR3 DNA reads TGTGCCAGCAGTCCAAGGGTGTCTGGGGCCAACGTCCTGACTTTC.

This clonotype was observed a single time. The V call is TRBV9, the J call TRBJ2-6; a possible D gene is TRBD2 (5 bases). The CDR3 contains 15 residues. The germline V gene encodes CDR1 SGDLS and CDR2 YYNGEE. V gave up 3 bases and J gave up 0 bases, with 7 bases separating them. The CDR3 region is CASSARDSGANVLTF. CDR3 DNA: TGTGCCAGCAGCGCGAGGGACTCTGGGGCCAACGTCCTGACTTTC.

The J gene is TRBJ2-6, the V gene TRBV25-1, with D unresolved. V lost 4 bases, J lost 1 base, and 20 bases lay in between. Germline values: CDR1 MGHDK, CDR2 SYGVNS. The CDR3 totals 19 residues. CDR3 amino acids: CASSADRPLSPSGANVLTF. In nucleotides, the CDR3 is TGTGCCAGCAGTGCCGATCGACCTCTATCCCCTTCTGGGGCCAACGTCCTGACTTTC. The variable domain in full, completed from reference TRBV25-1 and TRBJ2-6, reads EADIYQTPRYLVIGTGKKITLECSQTMGHDKMYWYQQDPGMELHLIHYSYGVNSTEKGDLSSESTVSRIRTEHFPLTLESARPSHTSQYLCASSADRPLSPSGANVLTFGAGSRLTVL.

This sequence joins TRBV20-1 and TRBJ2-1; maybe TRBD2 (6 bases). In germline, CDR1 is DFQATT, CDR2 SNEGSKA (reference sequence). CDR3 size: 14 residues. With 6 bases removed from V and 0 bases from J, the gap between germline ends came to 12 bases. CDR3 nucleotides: TGCAGTGCCCCGGGACTGGACTCCTACAATGAGCAGTTCTTC. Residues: CSAPGLDSYNEQFF.

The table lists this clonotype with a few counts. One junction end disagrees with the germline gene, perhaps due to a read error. The DNA of the CDR3 is TGTGCCAGCAGCTTAATGCTAGCGGGAAGGTCCTGCAATGAGCAGTTCTTC. Protein sequence: CASSLMLAGRSCNEQFF. The chain carries TRBV11-2 and TRBJ2-1; 9 bases match TRBD2. CDR1 is SGHAT and CDR2 is FQNNGV in the germline V gene. This CDR3 contains 17 residues.

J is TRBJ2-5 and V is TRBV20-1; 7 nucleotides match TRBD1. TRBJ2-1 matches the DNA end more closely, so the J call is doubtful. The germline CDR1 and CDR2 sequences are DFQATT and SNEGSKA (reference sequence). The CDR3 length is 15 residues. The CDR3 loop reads CSAGPTGQLNNEQFF. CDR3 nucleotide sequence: TGCAGTGCTGGACCTACGGGACAGCTCAACAATGAGCAGTTCTTC.

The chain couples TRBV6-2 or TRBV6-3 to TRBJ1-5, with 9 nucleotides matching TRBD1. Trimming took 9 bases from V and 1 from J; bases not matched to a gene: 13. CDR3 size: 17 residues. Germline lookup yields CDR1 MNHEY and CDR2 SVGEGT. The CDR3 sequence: CASRSGQGISSNQPQHF. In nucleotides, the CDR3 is TGTGCCAGTCGCTCGGGACAGGGAATCAGCAGCAATCAGCCCCAGCATTTT.

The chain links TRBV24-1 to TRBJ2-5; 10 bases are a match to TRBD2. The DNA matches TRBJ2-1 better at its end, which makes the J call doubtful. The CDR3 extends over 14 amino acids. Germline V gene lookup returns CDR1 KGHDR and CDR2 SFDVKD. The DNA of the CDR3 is TGTGCCACCAGTACTAGCGGGACTCGGGATGAGCAGTTCTTC. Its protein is CATSTSGTRDEQFF.

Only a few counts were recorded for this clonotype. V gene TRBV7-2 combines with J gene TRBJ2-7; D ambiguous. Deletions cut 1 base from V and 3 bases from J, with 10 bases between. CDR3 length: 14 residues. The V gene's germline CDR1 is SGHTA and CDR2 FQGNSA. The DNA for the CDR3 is TGTGCCAGCAGCTTAGAGCAAAGGGTCTACGAGCAGTACTTC. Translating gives CASSLEQRVYEQYF.